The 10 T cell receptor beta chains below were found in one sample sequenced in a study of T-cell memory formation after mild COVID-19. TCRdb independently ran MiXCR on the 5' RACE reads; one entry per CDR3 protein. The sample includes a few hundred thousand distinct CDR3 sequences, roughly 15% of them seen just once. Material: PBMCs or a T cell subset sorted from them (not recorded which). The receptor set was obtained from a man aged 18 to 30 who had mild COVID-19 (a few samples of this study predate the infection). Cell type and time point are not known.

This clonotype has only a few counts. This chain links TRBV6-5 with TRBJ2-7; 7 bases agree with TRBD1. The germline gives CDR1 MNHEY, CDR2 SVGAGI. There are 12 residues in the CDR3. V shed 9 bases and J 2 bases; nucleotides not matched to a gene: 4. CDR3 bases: TGTGCCAGTAGAGGGGGCACCTACGAGCAGTACTTC. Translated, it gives CASRGGTYEQYF.

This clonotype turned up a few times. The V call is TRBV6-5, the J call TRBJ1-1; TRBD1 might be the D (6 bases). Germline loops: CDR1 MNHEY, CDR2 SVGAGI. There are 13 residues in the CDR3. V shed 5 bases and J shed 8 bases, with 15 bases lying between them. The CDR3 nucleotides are TGTGCCAGCAGTCGCCTGGGGGGCGTAGAAGCTTTCTTT. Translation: CASSRLGGVEAFF.

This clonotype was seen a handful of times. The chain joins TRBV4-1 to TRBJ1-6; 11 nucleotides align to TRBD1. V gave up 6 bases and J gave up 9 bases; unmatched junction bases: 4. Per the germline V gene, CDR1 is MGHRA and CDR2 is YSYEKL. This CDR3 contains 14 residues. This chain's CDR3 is CASSPGTGGSPLHF. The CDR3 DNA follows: TGCGCCAGCAGTCCCGGGACAGGGGGTTCACCCCTCCACTTT.

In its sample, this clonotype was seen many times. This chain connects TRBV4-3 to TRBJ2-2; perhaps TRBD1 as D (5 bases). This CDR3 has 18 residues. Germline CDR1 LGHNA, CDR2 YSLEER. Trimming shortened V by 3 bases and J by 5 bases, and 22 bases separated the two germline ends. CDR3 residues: CASSHRVTFQRRTGELFF. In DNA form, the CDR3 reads TGCGCCAGCAGCCACAGGGTGACCTTCCAAAGAAGGACCGGGGAGCTGTTTTTT.

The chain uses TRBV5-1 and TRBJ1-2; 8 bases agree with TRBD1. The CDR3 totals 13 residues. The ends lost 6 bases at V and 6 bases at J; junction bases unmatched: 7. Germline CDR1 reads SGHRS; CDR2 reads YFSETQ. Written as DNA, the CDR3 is TGCGCCAGCACCGTGGACAGGGCAGATGGCTACACCTTC. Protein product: CASTVDRADGYTF.

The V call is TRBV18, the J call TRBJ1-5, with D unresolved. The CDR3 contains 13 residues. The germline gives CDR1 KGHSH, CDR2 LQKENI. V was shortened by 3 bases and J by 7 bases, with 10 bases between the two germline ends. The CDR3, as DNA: TGTGCCAGCTCACCTGGGGTGGAGCAGCCCCAGCATTTT. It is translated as CASSPGVEQPQHF.

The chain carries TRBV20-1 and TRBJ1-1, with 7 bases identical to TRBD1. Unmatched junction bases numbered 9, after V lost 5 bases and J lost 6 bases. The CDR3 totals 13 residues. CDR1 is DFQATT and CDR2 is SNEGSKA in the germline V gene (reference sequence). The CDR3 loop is CSAPTGQSAEAFF. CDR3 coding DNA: TGCAGTGCTCCGACAGGGCAATCGGCTGAAGCTTTCTTT.

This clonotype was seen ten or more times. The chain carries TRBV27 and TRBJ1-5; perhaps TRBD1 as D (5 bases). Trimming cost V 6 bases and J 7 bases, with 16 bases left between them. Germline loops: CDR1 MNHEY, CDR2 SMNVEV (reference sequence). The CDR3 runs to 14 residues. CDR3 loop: CASSHGQMGQPQHF. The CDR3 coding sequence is TGTGCCAGCAGCCACGGACAAATGGGCCAGCCCCAGCATTTT.

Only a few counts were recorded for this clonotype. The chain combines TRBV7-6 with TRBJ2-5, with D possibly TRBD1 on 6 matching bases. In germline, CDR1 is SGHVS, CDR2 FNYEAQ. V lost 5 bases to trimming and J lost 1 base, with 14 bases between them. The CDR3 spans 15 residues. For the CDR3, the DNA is TGTGCCAGCAGCCGCCAGGGACAAATCCAAGAGACCCAGTACTTC. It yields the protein CASSRQGQIQETQYF.

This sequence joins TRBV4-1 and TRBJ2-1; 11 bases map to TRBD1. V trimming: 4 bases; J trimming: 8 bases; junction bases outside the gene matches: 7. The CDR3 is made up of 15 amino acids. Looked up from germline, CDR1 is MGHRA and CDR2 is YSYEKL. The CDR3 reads CASSLPGTGGDEQFF. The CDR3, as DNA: TGCGCCAGCAGCCTCCCCGGGACAGGGGGAGATGAGCAGTTCTTC.